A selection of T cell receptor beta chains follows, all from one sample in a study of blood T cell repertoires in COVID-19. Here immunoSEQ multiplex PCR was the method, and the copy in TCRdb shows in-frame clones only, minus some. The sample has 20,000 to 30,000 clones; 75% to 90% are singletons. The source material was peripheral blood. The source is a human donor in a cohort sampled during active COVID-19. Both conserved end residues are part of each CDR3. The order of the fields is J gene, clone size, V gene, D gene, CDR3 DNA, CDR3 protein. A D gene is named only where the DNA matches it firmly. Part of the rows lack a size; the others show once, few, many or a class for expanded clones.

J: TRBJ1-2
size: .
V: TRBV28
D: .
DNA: TGTGCCAGCAGTTTAGAACAGAGTAACTATGGCTACACCTTC
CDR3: CASSLEQSNYGYTF

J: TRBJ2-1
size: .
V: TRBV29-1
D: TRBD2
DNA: TGCAGCGTTGCCGGGACTAGCCTCTCTTACAATGAGCAGTTCTTC
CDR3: CSVAGTSLSYNEQFF

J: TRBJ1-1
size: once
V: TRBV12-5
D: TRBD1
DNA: TGTGCTAGTGGTTTGGCACGAGTGGGGACAGTGAACACTGAAGCTTTCTTT
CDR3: CASGLARVGTVNTEAFF

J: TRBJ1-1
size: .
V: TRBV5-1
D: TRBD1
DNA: TGCGCCAGCAGCTTGGAAGGTCCAGGGGGGAAAACTGAAGCTTTCTTT
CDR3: CASSLEGPGGKTEAFF

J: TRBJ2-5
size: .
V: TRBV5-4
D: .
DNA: TGTGCCAGCAGCTTGGCCAGGGGCGGGGAGACCCAGTACTTC
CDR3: CASSLARGGETQYF

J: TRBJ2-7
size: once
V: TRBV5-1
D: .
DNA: TGCGCCAGCAGCTTGGAACAGGGGGGGACCTACGAGCAGTACTTC
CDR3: CASSLEQGGTYEQYF

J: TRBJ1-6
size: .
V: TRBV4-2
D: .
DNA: TGTGCCAGCAGCCGCGGCGATGAGGGTTCACCCCTCCACTTT
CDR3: CASSRGDEGSPLHF

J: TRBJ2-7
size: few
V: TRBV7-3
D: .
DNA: TGTGCCAGCAGCTCTCCGGGAGACGCGTCCTACGAGCAGTACTTC
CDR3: CASSSPGDASYEQYF

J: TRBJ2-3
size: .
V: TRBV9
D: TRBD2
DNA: TGTGCCAGCAGCGTAGGGACTAGCGTCTATTCTAGCACAGATACGCAGTATTTT
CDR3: CASSVGTSVYSSTDTQYF

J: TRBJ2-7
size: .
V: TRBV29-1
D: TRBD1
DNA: TGCAGCGTGGGGACAGGTACCTACGAGCAGTACTTC
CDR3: CSVGTGTYEQYF

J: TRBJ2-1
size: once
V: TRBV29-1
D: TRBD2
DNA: TGCAGCGTTGATTTTTTGGCACTAGCGGGGCCCGGTGAGCAGTTCTTC
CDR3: CSVDFLALAGPGEQFF

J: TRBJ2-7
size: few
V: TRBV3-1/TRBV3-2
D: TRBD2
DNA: TGTGCCAGCTCCCTGGGGGGCGGGGGGGCCGTCTACGAGCAGTACTTC
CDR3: CASSLGGGGAVYEQYF

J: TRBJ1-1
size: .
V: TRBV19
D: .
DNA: TGTGCCAGTAGTATCGGTGGGGCGCACACTGAAGCTTTCTTT
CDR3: CASSIGGAHTEAFF

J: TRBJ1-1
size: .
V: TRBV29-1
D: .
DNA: TGCAGCGTTGAGGCGGCTGATAACACTGAAGCTTTCTTT
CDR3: CSVEAADNTEAFF

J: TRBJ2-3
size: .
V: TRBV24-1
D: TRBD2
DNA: TGTGCCACCAGTGTAAGTCTGGCGGGAGGGCCGACAGATACGCAGTATTTT
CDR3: CATSVSLAGGPTDTQYF

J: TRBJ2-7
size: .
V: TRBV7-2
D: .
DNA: TGTGCCAGCAGCTCGCTGGGGGGTGGCGAGCAGTACTTC
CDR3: CASSSLGGGEQYF

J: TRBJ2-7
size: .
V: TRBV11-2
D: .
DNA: TGTGCCAGCAGCTTCGGGGGGCCCCTCTACGAGCAGTACTTC
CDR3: CASSFGGPLYEQYF

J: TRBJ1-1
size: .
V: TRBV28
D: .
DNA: TGTGCCAGCAGTACCCCAGGGAGGCCGAGGACTGAAGCTTTCTTT
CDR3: CASSTPGRPRTEAFF

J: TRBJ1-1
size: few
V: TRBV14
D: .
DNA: TGTGCCAGCAGCCAGGGGGGAGGGAACACTGAAGCTTTCTTT
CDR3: CASSQGGGNTEAFF

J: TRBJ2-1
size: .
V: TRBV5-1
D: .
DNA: TGCGCCAGCAGCTCTGGCCAGGGGAGGGTCGATGAGCAGTTCTTC
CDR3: CASSSGQGRVDEQFF

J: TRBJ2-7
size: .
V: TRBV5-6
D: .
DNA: TGTGCCAGCAGATTGGGGGGCGGGGGAACCTACGAGCAGTACTTC
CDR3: CASRLGGGGTYEQYF

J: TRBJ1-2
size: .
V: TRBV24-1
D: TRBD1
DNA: TGTGCCACCAGTGATCCGGACAGGGGCTATGGCTACACCTTC
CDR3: CATSDPDRGYGYTF

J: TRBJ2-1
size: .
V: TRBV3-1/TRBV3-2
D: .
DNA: TGTGCCAGCAGCCAAGTAAAAACCGGTGAGCAGTTCTTC
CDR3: CASSQVKTGEQFF

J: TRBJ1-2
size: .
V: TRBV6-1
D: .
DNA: TGTGCCAGCAGTGACAGCCAAAGACAGTGGCAGGGCCTCTATGGCTACACCTTC
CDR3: CASSDSQRQWQGLYGYTF

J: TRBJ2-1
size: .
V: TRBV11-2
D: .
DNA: TGTGCCAGCAGCTCCACAGGGAATCGCAATGAGCAGTTCTTC
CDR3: CASSSTGNRNEQFF

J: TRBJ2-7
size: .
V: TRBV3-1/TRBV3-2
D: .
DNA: TGTGCCAGCAGGAGGGCCGACGAGCAGTACTTC
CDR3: CASRRADEQYF

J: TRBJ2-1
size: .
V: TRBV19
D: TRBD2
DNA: TGTGCCAGTAGTGATCAACAGGGGAGGGCTAGCGGGAGGAATGAGCAGTTCTTC
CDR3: CASSDQQGRASGRNEQFF

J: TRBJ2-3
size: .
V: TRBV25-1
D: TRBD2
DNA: TGTGCCAGCAGTGACCGACGCGGGAGGCCAGATACGCAGTATTTT
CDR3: CASSDRRGRPDTQYF

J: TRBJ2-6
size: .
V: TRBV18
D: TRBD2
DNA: TGTGCCAGCTCCCCTCCCAACGGGGGGTTGGGGGCCAACGTCCTGACTTTC
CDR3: CASSPPNGGLGANVLTF

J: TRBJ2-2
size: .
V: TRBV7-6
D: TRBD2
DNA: TGTGCCAGCAGCTTGACGAGACTAGCGGGTACCGGGGAGCTGTTTTTT
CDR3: CASSLTRLAGTGELFF

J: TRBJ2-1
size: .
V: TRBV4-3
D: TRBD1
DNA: TGCGCCAGCAGCCAGGAACCGGGACAGGGGGCGAGGGAGCAGTTCTTC
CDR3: CASSQEPGQGAREQFF

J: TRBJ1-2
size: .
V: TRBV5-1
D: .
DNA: TGCGCCAGCAGCTTGGATGGGGGCGGATTTCAGGGCTACACCTTC
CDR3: CASSLDGGGFQGYTF

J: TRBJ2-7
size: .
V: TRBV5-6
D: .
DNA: TGTGCCAGCAGCTTGCCCGGCGAGCAGTACTTC
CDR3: CASSLPGEQYF

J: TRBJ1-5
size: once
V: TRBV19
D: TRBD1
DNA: TGTGCCAGTAGTATAGGAACAGGGGATCAGCCCCAGCATTTT
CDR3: CASSIGTGDQPQHF

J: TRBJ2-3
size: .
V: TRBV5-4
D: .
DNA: TGTGCCAGCAGCATGCGGTTGGGAGCCAGCACAGATACGCAGTATTTT
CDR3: CASSMRLGASTDTQYF

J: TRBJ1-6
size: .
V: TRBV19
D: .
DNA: TGTGCCAGTAGTCTAGAGGCCGGGGATTCACCCCTCCACTTT
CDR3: CASSLEAGDSPLHF

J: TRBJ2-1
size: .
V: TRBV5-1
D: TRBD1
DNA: TGCGCCAGCAGCTTGGATGGACAGGGCTACAATGAGCAGTTCTTC
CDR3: CASSLDGQGYNEQFF

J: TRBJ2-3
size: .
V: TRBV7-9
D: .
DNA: TGTGCCAGCAGCACCAAACTCGGCGGGGACACAGATACGCAGTATTTT
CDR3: CASSTKLGGDTDTQYF

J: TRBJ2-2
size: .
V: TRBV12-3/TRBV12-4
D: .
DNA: TGTGCCAGCAGACCGACAGTCCCCGGGGAGCTGTTTTTT
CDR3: CASRPTVPGELFF

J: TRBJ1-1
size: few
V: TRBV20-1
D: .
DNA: TGCAGTGCTAGTTCAGGGCATGAAGCTTTCTTT
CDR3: CSASSGHEAFF

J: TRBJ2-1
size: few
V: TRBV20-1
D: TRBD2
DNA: TGCAGTGCTAGTCTGCGGGAGCAGCGGAATGAGCAGTTCTTC
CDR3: CSASLREQRNEQFF

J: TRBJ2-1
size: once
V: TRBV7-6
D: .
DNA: TGTGCCAGCAGCACCGGCGTGACTAGTAGGTATGAGCAGTTCTTC
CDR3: CASSTGVTSRYEQFF

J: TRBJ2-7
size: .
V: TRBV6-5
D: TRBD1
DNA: TGTGCCAGCAGTTATGGGGACAGGGGACACTACGAGCAGTACTTC
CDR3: CASSYGDRGHYEQYF

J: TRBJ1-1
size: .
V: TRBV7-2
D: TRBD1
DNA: TGTGCCAGCAGCTTAGCTGGACAGGGGGTTTCTGAAGCTTTCTTT
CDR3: CASSLAGQGVSEAFF

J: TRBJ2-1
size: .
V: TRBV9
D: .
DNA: TGTGCCAGCAGCGTAGTCCCGTACTCCTACAATGAGCAGTTCTTC
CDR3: CASSVVPYSYNEQFF

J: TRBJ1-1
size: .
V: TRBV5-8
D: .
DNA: TGTGCCAGCAGCTACAATCGGGCTGAAGCTTTCTTT
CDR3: CASSYNRAEAFF

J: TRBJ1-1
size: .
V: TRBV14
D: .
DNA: TGTGCCAGCAGCCTGCCCGGGACACTGAACACTGAAGCTTTCTTT
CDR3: CASSLPGTLNTEAFF

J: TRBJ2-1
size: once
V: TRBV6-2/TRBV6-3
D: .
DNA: TGTGCCAGCAGTGGGGCGAGGGGGACCTACAATGAGCAGTTCTTC
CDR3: CASSGARGTYNEQFF

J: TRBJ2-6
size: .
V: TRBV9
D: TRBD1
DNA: TGTGCCAGCAGCGGACAGGGGGCGTCTGGGGCCAACGTCCTGACTTTC
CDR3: CASSGQGASGANVLTF

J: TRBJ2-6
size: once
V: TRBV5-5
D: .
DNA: TGTGCCAGCAGCTTGTCCCCATCTGGGGCCAACGTCCTGACTTTC
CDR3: CASSLSPSGANVLTF

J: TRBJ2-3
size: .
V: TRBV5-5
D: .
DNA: TGTGCCAGCAGCTTGACTAGCCTGGGGCTCGCAGATACGCAGTATTTT
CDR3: CASSLTSLGLADTQYF